Listed here are 9 T cell receptor beta chains from one sample, sequenced in a study of human CD8 memory T cell subsets. The authors made TCR beta libraries using UMI-labeled 5' RACE. With the 5' RACE reads reprocessed, TCRdb shows one record per CDR3 protein and no DNA. Its clone listing holds several thousand distinct CDR3 sequences. Sequencing was performed on CD8+ T cells from PBMCs. Receptors were obtained from a human donor in good health.

The rearrangement uses TRBV4-1 and TRBJ1-1. Germline V gives CDR1 MGHRA, CDR2 YSYEKL. CDR3 length: 11 residues. CDR3: CASSHTTEAFF.

V gene TRBV20-1 combines with J gene TRBJ1-2; lacking DNA, the TRBD1 call made by TCRdb goes unchecked. This CDR3 spans 15 amino acids. Germline CDR1 and CDR2: DFQATT and SNEGSKA (reference sequence). This CDR3 is CSARGYREIFYGYTF.

The chain links TRBV12-3 or TRBV12-4 to TRBJ2-5. The CDR3 has 16 residues. The CDR3 protein is CASSSEQAEAQETQYF.

V usage is TRBV12-3 or TRBV12-4 and J usage is TRBJ1-5. The CDR3 is 13 amino acids. Here the CDR3 reads CASSLALRQPQHF.

V is TRBV24-1 and J is TRBJ1-1; TCRdb's assignment of TRBD1 cannot be checked, as there is no DNA. There are 15 residues in the CDR3. CDR1 is KGHDR, CDR2 SFDVKD, per germline. CDR3 in amino acids: CATSGDRGRGTEAFF.

This clonotype shows up as medium-sized by frequency. The V and J genes are TRBV4-1 and TRBJ1-5; lacking DNA, the TRBD1 call made by TCRdb goes unchecked. Per the germline V gene, CDR1 is MGHRA and CDR2 is YSYEKL. The CDR3 has 16 residues. CDR3 amino acids: CASSQDMSQANQPQHF.

V and J are TRBV6-6 and TRBJ1-1; absent DNA, TCRdb's TRBD1 call cannot be checked. Looked up from germline, CDR1 is MNHNY and CDR2 is SVGAGI (reference sequence). CDR3 length: 14 residues. CDR3 residues: CASTLGDRGTEAFF.

The chain has TRBV6-5 and TRBJ2-3; with no DNA, the TCRdb D assignment of TRBD2 cannot be verified. This CDR3 has 14 amino acids. CDR1 is MNHEY, CDR2 SVGAGI, per germline. This CDR3 reads CASRLAGGADTQYF.

The CDR3 protein is CSARVPEVGSPLHF. V usage is TRBV20-1 and J usage is TRBJ1-6. The CDR3 extends over 14 amino acids. Per germline, CDR1 DFQATT and CDR2 SNEGSKA (reference sequence).